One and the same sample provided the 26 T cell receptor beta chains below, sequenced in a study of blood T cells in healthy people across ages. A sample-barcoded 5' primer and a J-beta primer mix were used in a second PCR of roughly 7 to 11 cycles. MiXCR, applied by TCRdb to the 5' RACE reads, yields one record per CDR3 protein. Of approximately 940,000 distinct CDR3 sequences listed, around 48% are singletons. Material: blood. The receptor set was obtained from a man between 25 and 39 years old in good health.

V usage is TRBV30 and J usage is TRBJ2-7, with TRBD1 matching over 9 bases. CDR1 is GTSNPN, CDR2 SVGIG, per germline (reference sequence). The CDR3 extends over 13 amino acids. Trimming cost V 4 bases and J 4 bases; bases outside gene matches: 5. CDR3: CAWNTGGGYEQYF. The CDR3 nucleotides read TGTGCCTGGAATACAGGGGGCGGTTACGAGCAGTACTTC.

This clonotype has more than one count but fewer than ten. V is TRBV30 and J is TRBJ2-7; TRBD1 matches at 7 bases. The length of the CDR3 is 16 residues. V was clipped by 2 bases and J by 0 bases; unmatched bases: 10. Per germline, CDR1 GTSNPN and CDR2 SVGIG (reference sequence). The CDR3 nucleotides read TGTGCCTGGAGTCCTAAGGGGGCTGTGAGCTCCTACGAGCAGTACTTC. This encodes CAWSPKGAVSSYEQYF. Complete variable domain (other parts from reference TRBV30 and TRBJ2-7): SQTIHQWPATLVQPVGSPLSLECTVEGTSNPNLYWYRQAAGRGLQLLFYSVGIGQISSEVPQNLSASRPQDRQFILSSKKLLLSDSGFYLCAWSPKGAVSSYEQYFGPGTRLTVT.

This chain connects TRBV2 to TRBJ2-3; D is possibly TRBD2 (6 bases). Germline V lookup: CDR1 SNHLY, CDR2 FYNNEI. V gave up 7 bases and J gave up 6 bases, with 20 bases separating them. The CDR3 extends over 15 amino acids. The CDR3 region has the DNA TGTGCCAGCACTGAGAGAAGGGCGGCGGGGGATACGCAGTATTTT. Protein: CASTERRAAGDTQYF.

This CDR3 is CSALPGQGLGEQYF. In DNA, the CDR3 is TGCAGTGCTTTACCGGGACAGGGCTTGGGGGAGCAGTACTTC. This chain connects TRBV20-1 to TRBJ2-5, with TRBD1 identical over 9 bases. The germline CDR1 and CDR2 sequences are DFQATT and SNEGSKA (reference sequence). The CDR3 extends over 14 amino acids. With 5 bases clipped from V and 11 bases from J, the junction kept 15 bases outside the gene matches.

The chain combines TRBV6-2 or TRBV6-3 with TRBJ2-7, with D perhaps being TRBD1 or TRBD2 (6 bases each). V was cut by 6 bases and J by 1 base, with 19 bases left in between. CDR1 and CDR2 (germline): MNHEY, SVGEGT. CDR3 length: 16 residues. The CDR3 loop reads CASSSTPRGESYEQYF. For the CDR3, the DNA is TGTGCCAGCAGCTCGACCCCGAGGGGGGAATCCTACGAGCAGTACTTC.

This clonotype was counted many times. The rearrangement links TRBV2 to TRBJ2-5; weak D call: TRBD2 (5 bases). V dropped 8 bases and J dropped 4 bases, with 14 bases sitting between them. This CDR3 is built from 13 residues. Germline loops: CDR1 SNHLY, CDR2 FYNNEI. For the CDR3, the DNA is TGTGCCAGCGTGTCCGGGATCGGAGAGACCCAGTACTTC. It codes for CASVSGIGETQYF. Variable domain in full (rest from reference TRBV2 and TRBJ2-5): EPEVTQTPSHQVTQMGQEVILRCVPISNHLYFYWYRQILGQKVEFLVSFYNNEISEKSEIFDDQFSVERPDGSNFTLKIRSTKLEDSAMYFCASVSGIGETQYFGPGTRLLVL.

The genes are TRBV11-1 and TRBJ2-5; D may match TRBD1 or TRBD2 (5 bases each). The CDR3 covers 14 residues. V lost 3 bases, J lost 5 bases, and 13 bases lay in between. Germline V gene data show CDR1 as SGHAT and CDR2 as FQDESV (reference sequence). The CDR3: CASSFPGRVETQYF. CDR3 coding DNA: TGTGCCAGCAGCTTTCCGGGGCGGGTTGAGACCCAGTACTTC.

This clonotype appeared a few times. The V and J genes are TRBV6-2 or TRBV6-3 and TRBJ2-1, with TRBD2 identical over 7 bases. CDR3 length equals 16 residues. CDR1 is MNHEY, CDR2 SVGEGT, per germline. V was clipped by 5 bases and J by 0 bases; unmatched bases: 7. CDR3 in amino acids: CASSPAAGISYNEQFF. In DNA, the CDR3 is TGTGCCAGCAGTCCTGCAGCGGGGATCTCCTACAATGAGCAGTTCTTC.

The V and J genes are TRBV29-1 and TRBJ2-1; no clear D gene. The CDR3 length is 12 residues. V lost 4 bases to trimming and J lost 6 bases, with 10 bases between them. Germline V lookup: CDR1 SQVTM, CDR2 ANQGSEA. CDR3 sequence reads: CSVVSVSNEQFF. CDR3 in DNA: TGCAGCGTTGTTTCGGTATCCAATGAGCAGTTCTTC.

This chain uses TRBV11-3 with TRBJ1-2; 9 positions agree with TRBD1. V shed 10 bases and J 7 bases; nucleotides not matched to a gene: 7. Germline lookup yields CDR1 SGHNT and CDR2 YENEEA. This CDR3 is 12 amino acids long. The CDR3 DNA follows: TGTGCCACCCAGAAGACAGGGGGTGGCTACACCTTC. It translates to CATQKTGGGYTF.

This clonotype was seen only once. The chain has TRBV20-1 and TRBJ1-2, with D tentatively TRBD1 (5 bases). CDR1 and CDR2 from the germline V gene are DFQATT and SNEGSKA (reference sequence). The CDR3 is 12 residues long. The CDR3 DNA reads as TGCAGCGCCCAGACAGCACCTTATGGCTACACCTTC. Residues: CSAQTAPYGYTF.

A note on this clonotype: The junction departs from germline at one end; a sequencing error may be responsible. The CDR3 nucleotides are TGTGCCGGGAGTGAAGGGTCTGAAGCTTTCTTT. Translating it yields CAGSEGSEAFF. The V call is TRBV30, the J call TRBJ1-1; D is undetermined. This CDR3 comprises 11 residues. Per the germline V gene, CDR1 is GTSNPN and CDR2 is SVGIG (reference sequence).

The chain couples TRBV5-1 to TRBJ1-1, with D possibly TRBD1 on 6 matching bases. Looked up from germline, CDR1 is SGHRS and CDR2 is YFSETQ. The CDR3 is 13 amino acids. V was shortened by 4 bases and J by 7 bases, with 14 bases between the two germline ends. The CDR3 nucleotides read TGCGCCAGCAGCCGGACAGACAGACGTGAAGCTTTCTTT. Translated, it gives CASSRTDRREAFF.

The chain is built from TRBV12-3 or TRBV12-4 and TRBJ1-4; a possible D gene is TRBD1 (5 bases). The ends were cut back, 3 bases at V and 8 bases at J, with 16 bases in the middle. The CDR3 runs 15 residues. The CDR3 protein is CASSLNGGKGEKLFF. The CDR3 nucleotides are TGTGCCAGCAGTTTGAATGGGGGAAAAGGGGAAAAACTGTTTTTT.

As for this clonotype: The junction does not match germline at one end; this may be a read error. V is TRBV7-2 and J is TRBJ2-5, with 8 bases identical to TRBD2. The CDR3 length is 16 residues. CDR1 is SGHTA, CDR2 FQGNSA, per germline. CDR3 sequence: CASSLARGAVQGTQYF. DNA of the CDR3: TGTGCCAGCAGCTTAGCGCGGGGGGCGGTCCAAGGGACCCAGTACTTC.

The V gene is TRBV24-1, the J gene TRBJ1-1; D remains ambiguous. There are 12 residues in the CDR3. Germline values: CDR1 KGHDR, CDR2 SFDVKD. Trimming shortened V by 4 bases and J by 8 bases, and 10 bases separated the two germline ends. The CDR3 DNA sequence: TGTGCCACCAGTGACGAGACCCCCGAAGCTTTCTTT. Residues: CATSDETPEAFF.

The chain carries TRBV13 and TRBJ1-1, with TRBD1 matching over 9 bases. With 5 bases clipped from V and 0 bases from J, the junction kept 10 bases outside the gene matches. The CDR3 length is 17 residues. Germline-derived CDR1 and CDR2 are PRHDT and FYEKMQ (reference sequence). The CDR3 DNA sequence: TGTGCCAGCAGCCCCATTCTGGGACAGGGCTTGAACACTGAAGCTTTCTTT. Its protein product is CASSPILGQGLNTEAFF. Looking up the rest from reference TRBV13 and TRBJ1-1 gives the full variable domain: AAGVIQSPRHLIKEKRETATLKCYPIPRHDTVYWYQQGPGQDPQFLISFYEKMQSDKGSIPDRFSAQQFSDYHSELNMSSLELGDSALYFCASSPILGQGLNTEAFFGQGTRLTVV.

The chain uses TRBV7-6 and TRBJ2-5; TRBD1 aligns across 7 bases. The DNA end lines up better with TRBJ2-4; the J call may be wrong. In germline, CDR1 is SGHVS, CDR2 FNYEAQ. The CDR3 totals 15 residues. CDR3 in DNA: TGTGCCAGCAGCTCAACCGGGACAGACAAAAACATTCAGTACTTC. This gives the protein CASSSTGTDKNIQYF.

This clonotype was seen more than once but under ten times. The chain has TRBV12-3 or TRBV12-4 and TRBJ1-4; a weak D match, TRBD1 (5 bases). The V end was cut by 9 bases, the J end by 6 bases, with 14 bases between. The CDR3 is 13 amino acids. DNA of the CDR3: TGTGCCAGGGTAGACAGCCTCGATGAAAAACTGTTTTTT. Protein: CARVDSLDEKLFF.

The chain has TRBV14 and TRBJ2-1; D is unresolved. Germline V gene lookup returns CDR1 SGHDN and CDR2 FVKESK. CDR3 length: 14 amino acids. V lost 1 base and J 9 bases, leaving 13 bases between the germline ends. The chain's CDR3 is CASSQATVRGEQFF. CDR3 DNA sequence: TGTGCCAGCAGCCAAGCGACCGTCCGAGGTGAGCAGTTCTTC.

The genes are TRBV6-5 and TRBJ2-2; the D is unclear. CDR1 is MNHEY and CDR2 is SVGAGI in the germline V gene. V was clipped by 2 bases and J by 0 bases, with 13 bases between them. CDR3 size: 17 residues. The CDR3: CASSYLAVFANTGELFF. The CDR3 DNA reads TGTGCCAGCAGTTACCTGGCAGTGTTCGCGAACACCGGGGAGCTGTTTTTT.

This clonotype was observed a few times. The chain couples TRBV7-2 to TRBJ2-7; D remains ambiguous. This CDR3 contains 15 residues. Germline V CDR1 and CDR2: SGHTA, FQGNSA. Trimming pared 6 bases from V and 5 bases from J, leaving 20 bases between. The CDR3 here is CASSRPGPRIHEQYF. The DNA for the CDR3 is TGTGCCAGCAGTCGCCCCGGTCCCCGAATCCACGAGCAGTACTTC.

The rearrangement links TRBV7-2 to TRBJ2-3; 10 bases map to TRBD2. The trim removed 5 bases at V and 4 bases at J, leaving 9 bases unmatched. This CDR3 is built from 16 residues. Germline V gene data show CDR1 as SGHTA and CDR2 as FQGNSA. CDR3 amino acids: CASSPPGGLASDTQYF. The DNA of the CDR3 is TGTGCCAGCAGCCCGCCCGGGGGACTAGCGTCAGATACGCAGTATTTT.

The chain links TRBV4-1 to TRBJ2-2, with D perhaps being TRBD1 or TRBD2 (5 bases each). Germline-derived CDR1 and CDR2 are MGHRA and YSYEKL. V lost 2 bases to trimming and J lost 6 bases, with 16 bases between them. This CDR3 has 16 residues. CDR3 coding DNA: TGCGCCAGCAGCCAAACCGGGTGGGGGATACCCGGGGAGCTGTTTTTT. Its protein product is CASSQTGWGIPGELFF.

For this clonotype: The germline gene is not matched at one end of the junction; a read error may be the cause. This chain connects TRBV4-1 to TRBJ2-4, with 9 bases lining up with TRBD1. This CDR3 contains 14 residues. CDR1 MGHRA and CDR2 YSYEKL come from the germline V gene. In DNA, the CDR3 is TGCACCAGCAGCGACAGGGGGACTGTAAACATTCAGTACTTC. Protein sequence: CTSSDRGTVNIQYF.

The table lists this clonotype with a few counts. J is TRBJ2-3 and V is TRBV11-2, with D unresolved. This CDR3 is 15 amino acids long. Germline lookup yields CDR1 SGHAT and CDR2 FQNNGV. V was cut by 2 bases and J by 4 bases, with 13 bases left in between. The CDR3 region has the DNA TGTGCCAGCAGCTTACTTGGGCTCATCGCAGATACGCAGTATTTT. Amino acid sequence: CASSLLGLIADTQYF.